This TCR beta chain originates from a study of T cell responses to AZD1222 COVID-19 vaccine. Study outcomes and limitations: Only 5 or 6 individuals given AZD1222 were seropositive at baseline. Clonal diversity may have been underestimated, and the donors were mostly white British, with more females than males. As reported, nearly half of all spike-specific TCRs target variant regions that are unmutated.

This clone appeared a single time. The antigen is unknown. Some clones are missing from TCRdb's copy, which holds only in-frame ones; the method was immunoSEQ multiplex PCR. The sample has roughly 100,000 clones, approximately 90% seen once. Trimming cost V 5 bases and J 2 bases; bases outside gene matches: 1. Germline CDR1 reads SNHLY; CDR2 reads FYNNEI. The CDR3 is made up of 13 amino acids. The origin of this receptor is an adult in good health. The chain carries TRBV2 and TRBJ1-2; TRBD1 matches 8 bases. This specimen was peripheral blood, taken on day 0 of AZD1222 vaccination. The CDR3 is CASSNRGNYGYTF. CDR3 in DNA: TGTGCCAGCAGTAACAGGGGGAACTATGGCTACACCTTC. Full variable domain (rest looked up from reference TRBV2 and TRBJ1-2): EPEVTQTPSHQVTQMGQEVILRCVPISNHLYFYWYRQILGQKVEFLVSFYNNEISEKSEIFDDQFSVERPDGSNFTLKIRSTKLEDSAMYFCASSNRGNYGYTFGSGTRLTVV.